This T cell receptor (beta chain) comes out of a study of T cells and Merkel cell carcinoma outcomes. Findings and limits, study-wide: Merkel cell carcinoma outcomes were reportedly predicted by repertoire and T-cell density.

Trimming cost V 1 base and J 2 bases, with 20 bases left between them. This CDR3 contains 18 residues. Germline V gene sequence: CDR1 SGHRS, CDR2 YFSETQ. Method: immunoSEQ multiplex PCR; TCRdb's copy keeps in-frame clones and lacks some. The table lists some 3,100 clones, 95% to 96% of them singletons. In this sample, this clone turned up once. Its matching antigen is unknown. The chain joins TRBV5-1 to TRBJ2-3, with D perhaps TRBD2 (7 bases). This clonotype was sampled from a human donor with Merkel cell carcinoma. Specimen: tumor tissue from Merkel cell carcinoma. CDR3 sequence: CASSLRGARSFITDTQYF. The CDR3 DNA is TGCGCCAGCAGCTTGCGGGGGGCCAGATCGTTTATCACAGATACGCAGTATTTT.